This T cell receptor (beta chain) emerged from a study of T cell repertoires in cytomegalovirus infection. Background on the study: Both a matching HLA type and CMV infection were indicated by public TCR beta signatures.

The study, taken as a whole, reports: CMV-specific HLA-C-restricted TCR beta clonotypes dominated the ex vivo response. Carriers of CMV plus the relevant HLA were identified by cumulative public TCR beta family frequency.

The CDR3 is 15 amino acids. Trimming left V 0 bases short and J 9 bases short, with 16 bases between. Germline V gene sequence: CDR1 SGHDT, CDR2 YYEEEE. TCRdb redid the calling of the reads with MiXCR, one entry per CDR3 protein. The sample contains under 200,000 distinct CDR3 sequences, roughly 28% of which appear only once. Concerning this clonotype itself: The antigen is not known.

The V and J genes are TRBV5-6 and TRBJ1-5, with TRBD1 as a possible D gene (5 bases). The receptor's source is a human donor in good health (CMV status not recorded). Some clones in this sample may be carry-over from other donors' samples. Sequenced sample: PBMCs. CDR3 coding DNA: TGTGCCAGCAGCTTGGGAGGGACCCCTACCAGGCCCCAGCATTTT. Amino acids: CASSLGGTPTRPQHF.